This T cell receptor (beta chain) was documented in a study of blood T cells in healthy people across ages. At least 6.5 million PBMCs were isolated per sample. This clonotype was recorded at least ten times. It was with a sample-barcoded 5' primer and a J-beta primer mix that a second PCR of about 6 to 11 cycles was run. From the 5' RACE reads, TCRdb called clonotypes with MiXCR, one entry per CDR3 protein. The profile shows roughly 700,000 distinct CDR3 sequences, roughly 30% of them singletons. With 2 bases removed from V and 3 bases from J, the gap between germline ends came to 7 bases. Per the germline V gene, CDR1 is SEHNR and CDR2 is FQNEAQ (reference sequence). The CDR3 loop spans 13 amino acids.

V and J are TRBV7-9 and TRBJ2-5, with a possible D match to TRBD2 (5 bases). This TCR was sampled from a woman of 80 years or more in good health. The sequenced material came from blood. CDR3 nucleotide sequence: TGTGCCAGCAGCTTATTCGGGGAAGAGACCCAGTACTTC. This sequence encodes CASSLFGEETQYF. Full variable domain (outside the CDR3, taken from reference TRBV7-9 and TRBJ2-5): DTGVSQNPRHKITKRGQNVTFRCDPISEHNRLYWYRQTLGQGPEFLTYFQNEAQLEKSRLLSDRFSAERPKGSFSTLEIQRTEQGDSAMYLCASSLFGEETQYFGPGTRLLVL.